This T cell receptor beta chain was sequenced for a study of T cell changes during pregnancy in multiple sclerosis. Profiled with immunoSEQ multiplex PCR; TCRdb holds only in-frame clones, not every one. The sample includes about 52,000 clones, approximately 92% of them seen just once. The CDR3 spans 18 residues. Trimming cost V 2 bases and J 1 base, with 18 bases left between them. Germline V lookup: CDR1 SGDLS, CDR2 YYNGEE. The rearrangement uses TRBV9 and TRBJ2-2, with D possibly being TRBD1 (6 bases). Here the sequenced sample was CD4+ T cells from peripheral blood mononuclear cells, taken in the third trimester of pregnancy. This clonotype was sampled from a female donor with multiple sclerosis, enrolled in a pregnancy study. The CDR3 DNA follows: TGTGCCAGCAGCGTGTTTATAGGGGGACGGAAGAACACCGGGGAGCTGTTTTTT. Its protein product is CASSVFIGGRKNTGELFF.